The T cell receptor beta chain under discussion was sequenced for a study of persistence of HIV-infected CD4 T cells. Germline CDR1 and CDR2: MNHEY and SVGAGI. The length of the CDR3 is 12 residues. V lost 2 bases and J lost 5, with 6 bases in between. Cells were stimulated with overlapping HIV-1 Gag 15-mer peptides. Sorted nonresponding memory CD4+ T cells were CD40L-negative, CD69-negative, CD45RO-high. Of note for this clone: Its antigen remains unknown.

The libraries were made with immunoSEQ version 4 in survey mode. Profiled with immunoSEQ multiplex PCR; TCRdb holds only in-frame clones, not every one. The data show some 39,000 clones, with 75% to 85% seen just once and roughly 0.99% held by the top ten. Sequenced here: cultured CD4+ T cells from PBMCs, sampled from a patient who received antiretroviral therapy. The chain links TRBV6-5 to TRBJ1-2; D is ambiguous. The clonotype was recovered from an adult with HIV. The donor label of this sample is uncertain. CDR3 DNA sequence: TGTGCCAGCAGTTACCGAGAGTATGGCTACACCTTC. Protein sequence: CASSYREYGYTF.